The present T cell receptor (beta chain) was sequenced within a study of cytomegalovirus exposure and HLA in healthy donors. This CDR3 region has 15 residues. With 2 bases removed from V and 8 bases from J, the gap between germline ends came to 15 bases. In germline, CDR1 is MNHNS, CDR2 SASEGT. The data were produced by immunoSEQ multiplex PCR, yet TCRdb's version contains in-frame clones alone and is incomplete. The sample has about 250,000 clones; roughly 87% are singletons. Concerning this clone: The target antigen is unknown.

The study's findings and limits: Reportedly, diagnosis of cytomegalovirus status by the classifier showed high specificity and sensitivity. A few chains tied to CMV proved CMV antigen-specific in vitro.

Sequencing was performed on PBMCs. The genes are TRBV6-1 and TRBJ1-4; TRBD1 might be the D (5 bases). The clonotype comes from a man aged 18-30 years in good health and CMV-seropositive. This CDR3 is CASSESWQGWEKLFF. The CDR3, as DNA: TGTGCCAGCAGTGAATCGTGGCAGGGTTGGGAAAAACTGTTTTTT.